A single TCR beta chain is shown here with its context. The sample belongs to a study of OX40 agonist ivuxolimab in advanced cancers. Study in general: Treatment received earlier with anti-PD-1, anti-PD-L1 or anti-CTLA-4 agents was allowed, and less than 45% had some.

V lost 3 bases and J lost 9, with 9 bases in between. The CDR3 length is 13 residues. CDR1 MGHRA and CDR2 YSYEKL come from the germline V gene. The sampling schedule covered blood at baseline, cycle 4 day 1, and cycle 7 day 1. The protocol was immunoSEQ multiplex PCR, while the TCRdb copy is restricted to in-frame clones and leaves out a portion. The sample yields 60,000 to 75,000 clones, roughly 83% seen once. The chain combines TRBV4-1 with TRBJ1-6; no clear D gene. This clonotype was obtained from an adult with an advanced solid tumor such as melanoma, head and neck, liver or kidney cancer. The specimen was CD4+ or CD8+ T cells sorted from blood, collected in a trial of the OX40 agonist ivuxolimab. The CDR3 sequence is CASSHTAGSPLHF. The CDR3 nucleotides are TGCGCCAGCAGCCATACAGCCGGTTCACCCCTCCACTTT.